This T cell receptor beta chain was identified in a study of Graves' ophthalmopathy and Graves' hyperthyroidism. Moderate-to-severe activity, CAS ≥3, NOSPECS ≥4 and a duration under 3 months were seen in donors with ophthalmopathy. This clonotype was counted between two and nine times. V was cut by 0 bases and J by 5 bases, with 10 bases left in between. Germline loops: CDR1 MNHEY, CDR2 SMNVEV (reference sequence). The CDR3 length is 14 residues. RNA transcripts provided the template for amplifying TCR beta CDR3 regions. Amplification began with first-round RT-PCR using HTBI primers, then second-round multiplex PCR was performed. TCRdb redid the calling of the multiplex PCR reads with MiXCR, one entry per CDR3 protein. The data show about 660,000 distinct CDR3 sequences, over 40% seen once.

Sequencing input: peripheral blood. The receptor's source is an adult man with Graves' ophthalmopathy. The chain couples TRBV27 to TRBJ2-5, with D uncertain. The CDR3 region is CASSLSRRRETQYF. CDR3 in DNA: TGTGCCAGCAGTTTATCGAGACGCCGGGAGACCCAGTACTTC.